This T cell receptor (beta chain) was sequenced for a study of beta chain features in type 1 diabetes. Turning to this clone: Antigen unknown.

V lost 1 base and J lost 2; bases outside the gene matches: 5. This CDR3 region has 16 residues. From germline, CDR1 is SGHDT and CDR2 YYEEEE. Study observations and caveats: When Type 1 diabetes patients were examined, their TCRB CDR3s proved moderately but significantly shorter in all four CD4+ subsets.

Of the isolated RNA, all was reverse transcribed, and so the sequenced material was expressed TCRB transcripts. The method was immunoSEQ multiplex PCR; TCRdb's version includes in-frame clones alone and lacks a portion of them. The sample lists hundreds of thousands of clones; about a tenth were seen once. Blood was collected once per donor into heparin, averaging about 110 mL. The chain uses TRBV5-6 and TRBJ1-5; 8 bases map to TRBD1. The source material was naive CD4+ T cells from blood. The TCR was taken from a man aged 30 to 45 with type 1 diabetes. CDR3 sequence: CASSLRTGHGNQPQHF. CDR3 in DNA: TGTGCCAGCAGCTTGAGGACAGGGCATGGCAATCAGCCCCAGCATTTT.